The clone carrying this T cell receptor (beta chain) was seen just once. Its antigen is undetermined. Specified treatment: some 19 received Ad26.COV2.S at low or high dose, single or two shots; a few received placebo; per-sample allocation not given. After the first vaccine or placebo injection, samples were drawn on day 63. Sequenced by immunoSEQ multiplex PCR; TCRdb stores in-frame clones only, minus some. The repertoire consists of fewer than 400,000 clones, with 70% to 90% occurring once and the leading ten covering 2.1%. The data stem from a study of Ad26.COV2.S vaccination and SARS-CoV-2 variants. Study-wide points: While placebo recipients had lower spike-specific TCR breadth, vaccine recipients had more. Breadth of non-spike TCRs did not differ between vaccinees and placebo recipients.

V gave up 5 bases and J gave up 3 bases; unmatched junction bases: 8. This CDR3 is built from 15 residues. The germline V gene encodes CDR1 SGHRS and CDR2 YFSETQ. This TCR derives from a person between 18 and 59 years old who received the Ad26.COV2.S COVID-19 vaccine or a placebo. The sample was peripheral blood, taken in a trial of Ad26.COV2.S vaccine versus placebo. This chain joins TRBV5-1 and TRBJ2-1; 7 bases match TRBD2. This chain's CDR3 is CASRKLAEYYNEQFF. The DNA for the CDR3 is TGCGCCAGCAGGAAGCTAGCGGAATACTACAATGAGCAGTTCTTC.